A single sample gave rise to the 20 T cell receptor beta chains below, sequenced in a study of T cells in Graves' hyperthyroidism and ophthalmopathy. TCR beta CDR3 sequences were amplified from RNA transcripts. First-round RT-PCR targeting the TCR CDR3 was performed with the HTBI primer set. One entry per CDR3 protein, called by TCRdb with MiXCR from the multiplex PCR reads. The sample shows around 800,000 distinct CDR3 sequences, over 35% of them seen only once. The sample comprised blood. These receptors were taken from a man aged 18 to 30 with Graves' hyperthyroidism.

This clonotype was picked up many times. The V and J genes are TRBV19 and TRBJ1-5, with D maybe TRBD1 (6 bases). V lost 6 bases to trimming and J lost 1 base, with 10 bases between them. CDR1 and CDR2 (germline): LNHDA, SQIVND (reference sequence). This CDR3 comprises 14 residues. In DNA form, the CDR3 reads TGTGCCAGTAGGACAGGTGTGAGCAATCAGCCCCAGCATTTT. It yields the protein CASRTGVSNQPQHF.

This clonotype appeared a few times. For the CDR3, the DNA is TGCGCCAGCAGCTTGGGAGGGACACAGGCTGGTGAGCAGTACTTC. Its translation: CASSLGGTQAGEQYF. This rearrangement joins TRBV5-1 to TRBJ2-7; D may be TRBD1 (6 bases). The CDR3 consists of 15 residues. Trimming removed 0 bases at V and 7 bases at J, with 17 bases between. Germline CDR1 reads SGHRS; CDR2 reads YFSETQ.

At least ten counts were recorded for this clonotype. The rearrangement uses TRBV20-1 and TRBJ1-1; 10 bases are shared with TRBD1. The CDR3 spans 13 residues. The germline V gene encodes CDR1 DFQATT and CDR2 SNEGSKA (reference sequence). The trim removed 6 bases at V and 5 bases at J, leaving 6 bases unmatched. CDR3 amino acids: CSAFRQGATEAFF. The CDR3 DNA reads TGCAGTGCCTTTAGACAGGGGGCGACTGAAGCTTTCTTT.

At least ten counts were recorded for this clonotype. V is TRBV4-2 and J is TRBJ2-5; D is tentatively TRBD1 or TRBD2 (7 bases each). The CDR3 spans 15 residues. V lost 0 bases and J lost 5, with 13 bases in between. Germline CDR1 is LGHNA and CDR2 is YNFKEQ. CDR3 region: CASSQERGGQETQYF. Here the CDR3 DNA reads TGTGCCAGCAGCCAAGAGAGGGGGGGACAGGAGACCCAGTACTTC.

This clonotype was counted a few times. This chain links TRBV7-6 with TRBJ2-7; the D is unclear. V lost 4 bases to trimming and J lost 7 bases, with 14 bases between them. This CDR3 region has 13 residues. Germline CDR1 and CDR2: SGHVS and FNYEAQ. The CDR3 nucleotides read TGTGCCAGCAGCTCCAGCCCGATCGGGGAGCAGTACTTC. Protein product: CASSSSPIGEQYF.

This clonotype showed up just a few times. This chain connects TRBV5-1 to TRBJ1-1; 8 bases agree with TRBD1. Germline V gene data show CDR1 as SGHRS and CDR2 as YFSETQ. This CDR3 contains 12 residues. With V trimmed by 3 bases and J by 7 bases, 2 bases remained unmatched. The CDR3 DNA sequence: TGCGCCAGCAGCTATGACAGGGGTGAAGCTTTCTTT. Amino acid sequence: CASSYDRGEAFF.

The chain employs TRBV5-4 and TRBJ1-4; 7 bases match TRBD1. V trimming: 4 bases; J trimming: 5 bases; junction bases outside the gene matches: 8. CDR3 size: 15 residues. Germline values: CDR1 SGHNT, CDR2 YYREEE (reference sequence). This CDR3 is CASSLELTGNEKLFF. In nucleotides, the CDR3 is TGTGCCAGCAGCCTCGAACTGACAGGGAATGAAAAACTGTTTTTT.

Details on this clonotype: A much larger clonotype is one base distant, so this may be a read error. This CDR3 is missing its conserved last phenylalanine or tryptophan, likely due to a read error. The CDR3 nucleotides are TGCAGCCCGGACAGGAACACTGAAGCTTTCTCT. The encoded protein is CSPDRNTEAFS. The chain couples TRBV20-1 to TRBJ1-1, with a weak D call TRBD1 (6 bases). The CDR3 contains 11 residues. CDR1 DFQATT and CDR2 SNEGSKA come from the germline V gene (reference sequence).

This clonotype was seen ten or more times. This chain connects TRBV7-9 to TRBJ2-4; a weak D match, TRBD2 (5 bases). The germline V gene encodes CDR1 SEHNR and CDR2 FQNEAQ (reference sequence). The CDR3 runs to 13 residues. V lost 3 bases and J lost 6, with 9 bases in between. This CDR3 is CASSLYEGNIQYF. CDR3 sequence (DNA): TGTGCCAGCAGCTTGTATGAGGGAAACATTCAGTACTTC. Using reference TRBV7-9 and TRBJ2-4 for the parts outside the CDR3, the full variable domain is DTGVSQNPRHKITKRGQNVTFRCDPISEHNRLYWYRQTLGQGPEFLTYFQNEAQLEKSRLLSDRFSAERPKGSFSTLEIQRTEQGDSAMYLCASSLYEGNIQYFGAGTRLSVL.

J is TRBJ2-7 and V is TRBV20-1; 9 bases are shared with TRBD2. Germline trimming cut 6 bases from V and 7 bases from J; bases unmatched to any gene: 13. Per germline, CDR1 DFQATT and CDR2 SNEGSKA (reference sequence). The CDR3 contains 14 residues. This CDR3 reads CSAPAPSGAEEQYF. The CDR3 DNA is TGCAGTGCCCCGGCCCCTAGCGGGGCGGAAGAGCAGTACTTC.

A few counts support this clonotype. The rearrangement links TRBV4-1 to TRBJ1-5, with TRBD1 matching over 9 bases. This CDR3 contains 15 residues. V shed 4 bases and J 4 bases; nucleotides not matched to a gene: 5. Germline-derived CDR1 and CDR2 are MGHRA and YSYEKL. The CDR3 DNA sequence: TGCGCCAGCAGCCGCGTGACAGGGGGAAATCAGCCCCAGCATTTT. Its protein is CASSRVTGGNQPQHF.

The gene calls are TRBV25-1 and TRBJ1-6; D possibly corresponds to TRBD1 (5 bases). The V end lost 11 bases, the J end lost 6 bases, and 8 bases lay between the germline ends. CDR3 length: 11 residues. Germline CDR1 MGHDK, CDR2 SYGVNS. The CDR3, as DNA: TGTGCCGGGGGGTTTAATTCACCCCTCCACTTT. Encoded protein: CAGGFNSPLHF. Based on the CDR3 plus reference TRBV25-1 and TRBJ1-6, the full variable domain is EADIYQTPRYLVIGTGKKITLECSQTMGHDKMYWYQQDPGMELHLIHYSYGVNSTEKGDLSSESTVSRIRTEHFPLTLESARPSHTSQYLCAGGFNSPLHFGNGTRLTVT.

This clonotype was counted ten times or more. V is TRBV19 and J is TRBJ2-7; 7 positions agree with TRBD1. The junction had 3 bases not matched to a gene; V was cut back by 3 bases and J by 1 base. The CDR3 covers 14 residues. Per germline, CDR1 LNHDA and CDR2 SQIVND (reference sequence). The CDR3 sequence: CASSMDRSSYEQYF. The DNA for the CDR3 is TGTGCCAGTAGTATGGACAGGTCGTCCTACGAGCAGTACTTC.

This CDR3 is CSARGLDSSYEQYF. The CDR3 nucleotides read TGCAGTGCTAGAGGCTTGGACAGCTCCTACGAGCAGTACTTC. The chain has TRBV20-1 and TRBJ2-7; possibly TRBD1 for D (6 bases). Germline loops: CDR1 DFQATT, CDR2 SNEGSKA (reference sequence). This CDR3 comprises 14 residues. V lost 1 base to trimming and J lost 0 bases, with 10 bases between them.

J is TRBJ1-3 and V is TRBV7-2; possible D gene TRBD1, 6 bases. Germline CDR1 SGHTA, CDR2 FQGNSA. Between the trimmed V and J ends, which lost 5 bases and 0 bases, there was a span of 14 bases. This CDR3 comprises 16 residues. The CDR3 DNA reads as TGTGCCAGCAGCCCCGGGACACCTCCCTCTGGAAACACCATATATTTT. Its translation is CASSPGTPPSGNTIYF. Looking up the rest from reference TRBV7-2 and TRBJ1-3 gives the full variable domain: GAGVSQSPSNKVTEKGKDVELRCDPISGHTALYWYRQSLGQGLEFLIYFQGNSAPDKSGLPSDRFSAERTGGSVSTLTIQRTQQEDSAVYLCASSPGTPPSGNTIYFGEGSWLTVV.

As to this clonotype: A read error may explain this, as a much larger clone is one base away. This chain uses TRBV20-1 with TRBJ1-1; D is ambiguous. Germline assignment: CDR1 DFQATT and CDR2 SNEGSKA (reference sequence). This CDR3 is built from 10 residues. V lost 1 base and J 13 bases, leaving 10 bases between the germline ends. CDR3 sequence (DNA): TGCAGTGCTAGAGTCCTGGAGGGTTTCTTT. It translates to CSARVLEGFF.

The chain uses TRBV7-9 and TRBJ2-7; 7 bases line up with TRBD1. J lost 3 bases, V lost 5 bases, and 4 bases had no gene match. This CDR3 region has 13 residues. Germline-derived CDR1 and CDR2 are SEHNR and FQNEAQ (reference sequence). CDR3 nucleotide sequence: TGTGCCAGCAGCGGGGACAGTTTCTACGAGCAGTACTTC. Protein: CASSGDSFYEQYF. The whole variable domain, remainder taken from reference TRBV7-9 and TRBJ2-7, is DTGVSQNPRHKITKRGQNVTFRCDPISEHNRLYWYRQTLGQGPEFLTYFQNEAQLEKSRLLSDRFSAERPKGSFSTLEIQRTEQGDSAMYLCASSGDSFYEQYFGPGTRLTVT.

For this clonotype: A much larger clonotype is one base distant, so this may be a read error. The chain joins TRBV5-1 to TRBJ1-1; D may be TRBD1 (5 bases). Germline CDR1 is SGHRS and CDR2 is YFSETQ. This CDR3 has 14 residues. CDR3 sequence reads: CASSLEGAHTDAFF. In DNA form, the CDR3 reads TGCGCCAGCAGCTTGGAAGGGGCGCACACTGACGCTTTCTTT.

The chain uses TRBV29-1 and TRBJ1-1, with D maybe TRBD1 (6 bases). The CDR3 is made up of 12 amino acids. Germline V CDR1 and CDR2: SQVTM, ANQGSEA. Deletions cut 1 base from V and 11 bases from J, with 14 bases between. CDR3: CSVEGTGSLAFF. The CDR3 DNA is TGCAGCGTTGAAGGTACAGGGAGTTTGGCTTTCTTT.

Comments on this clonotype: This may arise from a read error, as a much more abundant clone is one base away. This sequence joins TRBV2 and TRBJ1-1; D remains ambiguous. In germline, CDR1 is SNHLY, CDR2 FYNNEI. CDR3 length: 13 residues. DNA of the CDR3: TGTGCCAGCAGGGAAGAGATGAACACTGAAGCTTTCTTT. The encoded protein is CASREEMNTEAFF.